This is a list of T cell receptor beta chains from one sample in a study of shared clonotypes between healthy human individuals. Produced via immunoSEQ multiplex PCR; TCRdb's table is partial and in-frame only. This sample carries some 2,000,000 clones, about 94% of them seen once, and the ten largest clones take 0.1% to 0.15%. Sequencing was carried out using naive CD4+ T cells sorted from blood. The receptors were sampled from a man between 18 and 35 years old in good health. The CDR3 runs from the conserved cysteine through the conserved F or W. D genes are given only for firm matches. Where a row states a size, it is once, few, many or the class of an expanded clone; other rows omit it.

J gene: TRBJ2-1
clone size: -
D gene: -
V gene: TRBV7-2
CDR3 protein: CASSLEGTGYNEQFF
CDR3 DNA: TGTGCCAGCAGCTTAGAGGGGACTGGCTACAATGAGCAGTTCTTC

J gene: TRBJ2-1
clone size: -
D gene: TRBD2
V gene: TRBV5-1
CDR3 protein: CASSLVASGGAAYNEQFF
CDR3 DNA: TGCGCCAGCAGCTTGGTGGCTAGCGGGGGGGCAGCCTACAATGAGCAGTTCTTC

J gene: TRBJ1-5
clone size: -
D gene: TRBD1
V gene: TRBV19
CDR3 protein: CASSSYRGATQPQHF
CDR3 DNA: TGTGCCAGTAGTTCCTACAGGGGAGCCACTCAGCCCCAGCATTTT

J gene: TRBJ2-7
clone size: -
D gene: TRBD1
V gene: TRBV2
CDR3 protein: CASGTGRYEQYF
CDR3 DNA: TGTGCCAGCGGGACAGGGCGGTACGAGCAGTACTTC

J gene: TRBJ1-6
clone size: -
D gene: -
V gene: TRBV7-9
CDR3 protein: CASSSGVGNSPLHF
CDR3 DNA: TGTGCCAGCAGCTCAGGGGTAGGTAATTCACCCCTCCACTTT

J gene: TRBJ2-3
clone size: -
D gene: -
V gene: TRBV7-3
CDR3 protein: CASSLRGDSTDTQYF
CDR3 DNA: TGTGCCAGCAGCTTAAGGGGGGATAGCACAGATACGCAGTATTTT

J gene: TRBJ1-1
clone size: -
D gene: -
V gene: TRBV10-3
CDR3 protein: CAISQRESGTEAFF
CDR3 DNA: TGTGCCATCAGCCAAAGGGAATCGGGCACTGAAGCTTTCTTT

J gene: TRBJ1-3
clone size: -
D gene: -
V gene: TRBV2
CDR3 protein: CASVRQGEAGNTIYF
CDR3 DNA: TGTGCCAGCGTCCGGCAGGGAGAAGCTGGAAACACCATATATTTT

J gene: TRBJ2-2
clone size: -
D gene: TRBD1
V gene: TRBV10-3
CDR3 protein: CAISLHTGDRLFF
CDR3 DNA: TGTGCCATCAGTCTACACACAGGGGATAGGCTGTTTTTT

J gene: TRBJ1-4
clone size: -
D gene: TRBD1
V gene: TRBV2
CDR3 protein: CASSFTPGTGITNEKLFF
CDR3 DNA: TGTGCCAGCAGTTTCACCCCCGGGACAGGGATAACTAATGAAAAACTGTTTTTT

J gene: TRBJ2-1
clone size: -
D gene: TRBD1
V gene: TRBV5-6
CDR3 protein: CASSLETGKLGEQFF
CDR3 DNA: TGTGCCAGCAGCTTGGAGACAGGGAAGCTTGGAGAGCAGTTCTTC

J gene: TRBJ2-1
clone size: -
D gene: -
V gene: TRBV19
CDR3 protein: CASSLPLGRFTYNEQFF
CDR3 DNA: TGTGCCAGTAGTCTTCCCCTTGGGAGATTCACCTACAATGAGCAGTTCTTC

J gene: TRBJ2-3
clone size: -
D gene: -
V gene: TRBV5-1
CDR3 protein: CASSLAFATDTQYF
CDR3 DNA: TGCGCCAGCAGCTTGGCGTTTGCCACAGATACGCAGTATTTT

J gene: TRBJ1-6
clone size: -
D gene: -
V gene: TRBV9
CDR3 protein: CASSAGPKDSPLHF
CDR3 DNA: TGTGCCAGCAGCGCGGGACCTAAGGATTCACCCCTCCACTTT

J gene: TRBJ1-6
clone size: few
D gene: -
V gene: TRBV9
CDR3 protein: CASSVGGGVDSPLHF
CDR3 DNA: TGTGCCAGCAGCGTAGGTGGGGGAGTCGATTCACCCCTCCACTTT

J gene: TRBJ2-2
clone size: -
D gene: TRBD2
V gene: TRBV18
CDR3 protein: CASSPTSGRIGELFF
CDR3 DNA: TGTGCCAGCTCACCAACTAGCGGGAGAATCGGGGAGCTGTTTTTT

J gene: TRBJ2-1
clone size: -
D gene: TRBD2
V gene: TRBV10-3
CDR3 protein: CAISDRTSGDYNEQFF
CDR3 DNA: TGTGCCATCAGTGACCGGACTAGCGGGGATTACAATGAGCAGTTCTTC

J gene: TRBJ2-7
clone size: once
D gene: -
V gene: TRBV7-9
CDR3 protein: CASSLVGEEQYF
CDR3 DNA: TGTGCCAGCAGCTTAGTAGGAGAGGAGCAGTACTTC

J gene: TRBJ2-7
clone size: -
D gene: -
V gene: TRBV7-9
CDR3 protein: CASSSTGLAVYEQYF
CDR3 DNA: TGTGCCAGCAGCTCGACAGGTCTAGCAGTCTACGAGCAGTACTTC

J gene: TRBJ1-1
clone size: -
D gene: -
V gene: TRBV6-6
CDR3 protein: CATQGQNTEAFF
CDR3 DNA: TGTGCCACCCAGGGACAGAACACTGAAGCTTTCTTT

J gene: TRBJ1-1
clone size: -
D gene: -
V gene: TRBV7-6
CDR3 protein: CASSLIGRGSSNTEAFF
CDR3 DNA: TGTGCCAGCAGCTTAATAGGCAGGGGATCCTCGAACACTGAAGCTTTCTTT

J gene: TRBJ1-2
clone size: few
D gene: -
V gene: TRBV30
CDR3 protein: CAWSGNNYGYTF
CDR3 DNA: TGTGCCTGGAGCGGGAATAACTATGGCTACACCTTC

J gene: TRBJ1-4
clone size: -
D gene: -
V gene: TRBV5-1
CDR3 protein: CASRPTGNNEKLFF
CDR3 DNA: TGCGCCAGCAGACCCACAGGAAATAATGAAAAACTGTTTTTT

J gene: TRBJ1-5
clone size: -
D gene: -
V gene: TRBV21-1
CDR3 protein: CASSKALYRDSQPQHF
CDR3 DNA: TGTGCCAGCAGCAAAGCGCTGTATAGGGATAGTCAGCCCCAGCATTTT

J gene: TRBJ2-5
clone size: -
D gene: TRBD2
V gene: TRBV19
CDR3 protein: CASSTGTSGRALQETQYF
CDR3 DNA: TGTGCCAGTAGTACCGGGACTAGCGGGAGGGCCCTCCAAGAGACCCAGTACTTC

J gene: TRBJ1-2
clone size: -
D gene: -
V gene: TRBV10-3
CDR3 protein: CAISEGAGADGYTF
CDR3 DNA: TGTGCCATCAGTGAGGGGGCGGGGGCCGATGGCTACACCTTC

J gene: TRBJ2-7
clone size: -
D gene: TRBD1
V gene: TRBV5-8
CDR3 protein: CASSRTGQGRNEQYF
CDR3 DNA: TGTGCCAGCAGCCGGACGGGACAGGGGAGGAACGAGCAGTACTTC

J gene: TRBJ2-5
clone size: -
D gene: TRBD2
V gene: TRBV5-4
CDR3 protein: CASSSLREGVWTQYF
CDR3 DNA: TGTGCCAGCAGCTCGCTGCGGGAGGGCGTTTGGACCCAGTACTTC

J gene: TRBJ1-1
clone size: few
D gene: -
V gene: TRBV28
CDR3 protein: CASEIGGSEAFF
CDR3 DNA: TGTGCCAGCGAAATAGGGGGATCCGAAGCTTTCTTT

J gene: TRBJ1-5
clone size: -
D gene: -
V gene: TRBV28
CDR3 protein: CASSPTETSNQPQHF
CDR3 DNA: TGTGCCAGCAGTCCGACAGAGACTAGCAATCAGCCCCAGCATTTT

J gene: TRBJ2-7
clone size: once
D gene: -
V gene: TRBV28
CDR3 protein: CASSFAGAGVAEQYF
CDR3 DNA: TGTGCCAGCAGTTTTGCGGGGGCCGGAGTAGCCGAGCAGTACTTC

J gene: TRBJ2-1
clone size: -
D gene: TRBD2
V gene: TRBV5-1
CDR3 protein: CASSQRDYPYNEQFF
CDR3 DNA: TGCGCCAGCAGCCAGCGGGACTATCCCTACAATGAGCAGTTCTTC

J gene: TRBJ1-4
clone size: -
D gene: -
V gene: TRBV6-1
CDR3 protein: CASSGQGFIEKLFF
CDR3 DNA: TGTGCCAGCAGTGGTCAGGGCTTTATTGAAAAACTGTTTTTT

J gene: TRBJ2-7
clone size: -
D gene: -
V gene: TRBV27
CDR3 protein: CASRPVGEDPLEQYF
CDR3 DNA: TGTGCCAGCAGACCTGTGGGGGAGGACCCCCTCGAGCAGTACTTC

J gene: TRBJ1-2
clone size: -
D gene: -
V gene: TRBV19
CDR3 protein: CASSITNDRPYGYTF
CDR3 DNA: TGTGCCAGTAGTATCACTAACGACAGGCCCTATGGCTACACCTTC

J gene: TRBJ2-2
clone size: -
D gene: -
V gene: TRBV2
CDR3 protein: CASSEVAHTGELFF
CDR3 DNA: TGTGCCAGCAGTGAAGTGGCCCACACCGGGGAGCTGTTTTTT

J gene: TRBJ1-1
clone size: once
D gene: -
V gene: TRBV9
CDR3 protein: CASSVNQEDTEAFF
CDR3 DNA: TGTGCCAGCAGCGTAAACCAGGAGGACACTGAAGCTTTCTTT

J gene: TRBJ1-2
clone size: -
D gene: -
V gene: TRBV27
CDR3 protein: CAKRDGNYGYTF
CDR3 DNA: TGTGCCAAACGGGACGGGAACTATGGCTACACCTTC

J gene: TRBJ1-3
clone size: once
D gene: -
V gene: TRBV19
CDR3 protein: CASRDPGNTIYF
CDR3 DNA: TGTGCCAGTAGGGACCCTGGAAACACCATATATTTT

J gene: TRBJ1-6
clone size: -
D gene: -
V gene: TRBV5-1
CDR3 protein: CASSLMTVPGGSPLHF
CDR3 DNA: TGCGCCAGCAGCTTGATGACAGTCCCGGGGGGTTCACCCCTCCACTTT

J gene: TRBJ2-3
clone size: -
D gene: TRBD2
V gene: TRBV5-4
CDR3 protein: CASSLSQTSAASTDTQYF
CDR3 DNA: TGTGCCAGCAGCTTGTCCCAAACTAGCGCCGCTAGCACAGATACGCAGTATTTT

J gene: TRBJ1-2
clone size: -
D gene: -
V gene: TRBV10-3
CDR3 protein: CAISGGHQYGYTF
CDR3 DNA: TGTGCCATCAGTGGGGGGCATCAGTATGGCTACACCTTC

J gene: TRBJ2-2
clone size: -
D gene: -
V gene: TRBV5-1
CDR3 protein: CASSLGFSRANTGELFF
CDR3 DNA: TGCGCCAGCAGCTTGGGGTTTTCCAGGGCCAATACCGGGGAGCTGTTTTTT

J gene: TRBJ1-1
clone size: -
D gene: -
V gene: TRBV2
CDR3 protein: CASRTGASNTEAFF
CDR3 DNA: TGTGCCAGCAGAACGGGGGCTTCGAACACTGAAGCTTTCTTT

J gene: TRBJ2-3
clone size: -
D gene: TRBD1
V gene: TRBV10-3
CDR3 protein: CAIRGTDTQTRTDTQYF
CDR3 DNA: TGTGCCATCAGAGGGACAGACACCCAAACGAGGACAGATACGCAGTATTTT

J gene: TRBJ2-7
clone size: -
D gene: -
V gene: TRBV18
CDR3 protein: CASSPGQKDLGEQYF
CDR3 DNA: TGTGCCAGCTCACCTGGACAGAAGGATTTAGGCGAGCAGTACTTC

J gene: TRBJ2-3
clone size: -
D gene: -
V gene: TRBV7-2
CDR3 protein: CASSQESSYTDTQYF
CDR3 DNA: TGTGCCAGCAGCCAAGAATCCTCCTACACAGATACGCAGTATTTT

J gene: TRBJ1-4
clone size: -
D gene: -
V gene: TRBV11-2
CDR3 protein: CASSLIPKGTNEKLFF
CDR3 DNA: TGTGCCAGCAGCTTAATACCGAAAGGGACTAATGAAAAACTGTTTTTT

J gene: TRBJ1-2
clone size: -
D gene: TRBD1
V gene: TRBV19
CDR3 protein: CASKPGQGRHGYTF
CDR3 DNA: TGTGCCAGTAAACCGGGACAGGGGCGGCATGGCTACACCTTC